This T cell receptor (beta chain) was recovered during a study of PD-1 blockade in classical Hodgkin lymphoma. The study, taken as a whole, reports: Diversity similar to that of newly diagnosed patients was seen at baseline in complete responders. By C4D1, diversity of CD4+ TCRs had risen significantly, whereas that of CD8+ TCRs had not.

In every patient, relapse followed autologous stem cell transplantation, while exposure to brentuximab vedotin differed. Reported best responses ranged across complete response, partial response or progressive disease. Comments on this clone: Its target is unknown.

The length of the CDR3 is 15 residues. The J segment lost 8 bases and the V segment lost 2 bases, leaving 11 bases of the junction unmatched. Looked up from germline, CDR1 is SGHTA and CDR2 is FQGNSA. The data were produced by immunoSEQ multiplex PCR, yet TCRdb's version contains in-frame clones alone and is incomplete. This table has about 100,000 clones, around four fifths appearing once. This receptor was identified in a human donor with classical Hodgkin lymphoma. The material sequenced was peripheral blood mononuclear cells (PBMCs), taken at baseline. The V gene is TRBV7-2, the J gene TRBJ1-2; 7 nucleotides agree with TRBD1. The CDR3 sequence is CASSLLRGGPEGYTF. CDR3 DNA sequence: TGTGCCAGCAGCTTACTAAGAGGGGGCCCGGAAGGCTACACCTTC.